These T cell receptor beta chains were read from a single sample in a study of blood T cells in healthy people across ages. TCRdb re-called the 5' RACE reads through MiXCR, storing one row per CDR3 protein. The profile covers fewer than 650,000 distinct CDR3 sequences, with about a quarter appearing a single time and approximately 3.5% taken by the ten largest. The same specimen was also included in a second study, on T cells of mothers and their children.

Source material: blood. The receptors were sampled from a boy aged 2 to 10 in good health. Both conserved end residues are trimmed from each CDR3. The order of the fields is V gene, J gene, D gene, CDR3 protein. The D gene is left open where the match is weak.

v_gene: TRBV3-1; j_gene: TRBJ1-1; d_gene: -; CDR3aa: ASSPEGVVNTEAF
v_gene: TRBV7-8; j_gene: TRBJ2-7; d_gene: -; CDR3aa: ASSPLGEEQY
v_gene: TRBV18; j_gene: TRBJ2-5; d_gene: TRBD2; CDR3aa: ASSQTTSGSETQY
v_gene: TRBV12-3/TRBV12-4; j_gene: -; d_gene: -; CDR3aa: ASSDQASEIYEQY
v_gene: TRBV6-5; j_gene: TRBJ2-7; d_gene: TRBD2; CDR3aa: ASSSGTSGDYEQY
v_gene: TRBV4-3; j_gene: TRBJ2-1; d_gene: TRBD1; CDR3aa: ASAIKTGQPDNEQF
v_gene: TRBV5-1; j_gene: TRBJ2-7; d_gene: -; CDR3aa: ASSDQGIEQY
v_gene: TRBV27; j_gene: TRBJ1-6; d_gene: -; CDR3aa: ASSYDGGGGGSPLH
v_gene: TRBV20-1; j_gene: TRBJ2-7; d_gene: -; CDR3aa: SARSRTELREQY
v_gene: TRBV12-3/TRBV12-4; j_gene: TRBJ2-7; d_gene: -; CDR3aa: ASSPIGSSYEQY
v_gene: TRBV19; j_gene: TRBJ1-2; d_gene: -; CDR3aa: ASSPRNYGYT
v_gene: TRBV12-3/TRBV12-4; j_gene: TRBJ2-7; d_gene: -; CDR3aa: ASSFGPVNYEQY
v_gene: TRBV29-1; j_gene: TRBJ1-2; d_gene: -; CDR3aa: SVPSGTLHGYT
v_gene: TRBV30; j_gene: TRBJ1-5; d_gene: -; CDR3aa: AWSTGAGQPQH
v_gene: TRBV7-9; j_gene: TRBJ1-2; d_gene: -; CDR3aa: ASRSTRGQTRAFYGYT
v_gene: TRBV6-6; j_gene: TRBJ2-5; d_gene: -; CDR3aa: ASSYHQQETQY
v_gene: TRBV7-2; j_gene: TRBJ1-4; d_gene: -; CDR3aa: ASSLGPIRASEKLF
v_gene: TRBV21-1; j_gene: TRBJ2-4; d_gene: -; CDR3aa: ASSMDRHIQY
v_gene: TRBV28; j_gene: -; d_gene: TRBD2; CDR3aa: ASSLGASGATPNDEQF
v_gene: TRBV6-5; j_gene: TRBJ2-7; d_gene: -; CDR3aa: ASSYSPGGRKPYEQY
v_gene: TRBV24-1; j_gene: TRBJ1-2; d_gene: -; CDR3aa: ATSDLTGSYGYT
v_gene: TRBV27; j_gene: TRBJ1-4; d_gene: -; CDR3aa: ASKRWGTNEKLF
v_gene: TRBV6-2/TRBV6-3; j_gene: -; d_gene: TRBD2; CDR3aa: ASSLLAAYNEQF